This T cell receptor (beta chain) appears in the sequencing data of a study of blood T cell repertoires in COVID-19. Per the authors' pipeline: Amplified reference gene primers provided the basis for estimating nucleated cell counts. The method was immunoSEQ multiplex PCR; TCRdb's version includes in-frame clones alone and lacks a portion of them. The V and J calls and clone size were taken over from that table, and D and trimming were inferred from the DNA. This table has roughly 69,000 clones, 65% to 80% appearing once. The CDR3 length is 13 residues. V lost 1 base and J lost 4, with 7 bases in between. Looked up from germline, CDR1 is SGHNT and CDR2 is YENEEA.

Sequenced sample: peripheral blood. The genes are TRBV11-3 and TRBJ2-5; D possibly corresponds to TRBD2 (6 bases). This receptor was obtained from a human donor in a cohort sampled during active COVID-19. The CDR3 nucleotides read TGTGCCAGCAGCTTAGTCGGGGGAGAGACCCAGTACTTC. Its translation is CASSLVGGETQYF.